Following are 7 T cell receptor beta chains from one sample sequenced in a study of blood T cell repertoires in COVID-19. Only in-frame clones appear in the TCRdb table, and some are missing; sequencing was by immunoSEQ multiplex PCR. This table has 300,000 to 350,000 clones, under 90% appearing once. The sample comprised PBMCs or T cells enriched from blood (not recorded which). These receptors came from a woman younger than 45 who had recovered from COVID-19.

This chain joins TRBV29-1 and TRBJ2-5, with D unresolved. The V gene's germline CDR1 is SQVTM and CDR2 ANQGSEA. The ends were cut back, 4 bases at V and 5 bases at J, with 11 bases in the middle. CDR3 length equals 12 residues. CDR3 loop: CSVVFPGETQYF. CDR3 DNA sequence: TGCAGCGTTGTCTTCCCCGGGGAGACCCAGTACTTC.

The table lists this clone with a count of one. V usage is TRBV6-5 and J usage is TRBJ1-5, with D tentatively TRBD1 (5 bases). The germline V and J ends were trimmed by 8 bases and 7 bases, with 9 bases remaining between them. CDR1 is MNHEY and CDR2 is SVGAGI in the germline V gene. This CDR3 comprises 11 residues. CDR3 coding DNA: TGTGCCAGCGGCCGGGGGCAGCCCCAGCATTTT. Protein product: CASGRGQPQHF.

In nucleotides, the CDR3 is TGCACCAGCAGCCAAGAACGACTGACTAGCGGGAAGAATGAGCAGTTCTTC. Translation gives CTSSQERLTSGKNEQFF. The chain has TRBV1 and TRBJ2-1; the table gives TRBD2 as D, unverified against the DNA. TRBV1 is a listed pseudogene. The CDR3 loop spans 17 amino acids.

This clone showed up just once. The CDR3 DNA sequence: TGTGCCAGCAGCTCGACGACAGGGGCTGGAAACACCATATATTTT. Protein sequence: CASSSTTGAGNTIYF. The V gene is TRBV9, the J gene TRBJ1-3; TRBD1 agrees at 8 bases. Germline assignment: CDR1 SGDLS and CDR2 YYNGEE. Trimming cost V 4 bases and J 2 bases; bases outside gene matches: 5. The CDR3 is made up of 15 amino acids.

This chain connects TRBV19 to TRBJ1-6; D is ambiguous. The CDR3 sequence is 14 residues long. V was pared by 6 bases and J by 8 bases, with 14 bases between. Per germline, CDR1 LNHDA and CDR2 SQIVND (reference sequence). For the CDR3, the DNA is TGTGCCAGTAGCCCCGGGTCTTCCGATTCACCCCTCCACTTT. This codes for CASSPGSSDSPLHF.

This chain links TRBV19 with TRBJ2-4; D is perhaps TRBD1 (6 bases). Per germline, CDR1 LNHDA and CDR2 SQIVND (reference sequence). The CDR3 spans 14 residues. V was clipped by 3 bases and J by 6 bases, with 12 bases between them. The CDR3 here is CASSMPGQANIQYF. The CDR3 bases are TGTGCCAGTAGTATGCCGGGACAAGCAAACATTCAGTACTTC.

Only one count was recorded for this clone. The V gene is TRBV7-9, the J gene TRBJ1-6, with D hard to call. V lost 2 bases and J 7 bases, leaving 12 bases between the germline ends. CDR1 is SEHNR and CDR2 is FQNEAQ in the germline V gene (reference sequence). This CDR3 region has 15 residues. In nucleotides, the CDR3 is TGTGCCAGCAGCTTAACGGGAGCCGGGAATTCACCCCTCCACTTT. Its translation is CASSLTGAGNSPLHF. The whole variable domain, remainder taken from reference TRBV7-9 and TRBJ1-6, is DTGVSQNPRHKITKRGQNVTFRCDPISEHNRLYWYRQTLGQGPEFLTYFQNEAQLEKSRLLSDRFSAERPKGSFSTLEIQRTEQGDSAMYLCASSLTGAGNSPLHFGNGTRLTVT.